Presented here are 19 T cell receptor beta chains from one specimen sequenced in a study of OX40 agonist ivuxolimab in advanced cancers. Profiling relied on immunoSEQ multiplex PCR, and the TCRdb table lists in-frame clones only, not all of them. The table has about 13,000 clones, 55% to 75% seen once. Sequences were derived from CD4+ or CD8+ T cells sorted from blood, sampled in a trial of the OX40 agonist ivuxolimab. The receptor source for this set is an adult with an advanced solid tumor such as melanoma, head and neck, liver or kidney cancer.

The rearrangement uses TRBV6-1 and TRBJ1-1; weak D call: TRBD1 (6 bases). CDR1 and CDR2 from the germline V gene are MNHNS and SASEGT. V was clipped by 0 bases and J by 0 bases, with 8 bases between them. The CDR3 sequence is 15 residues long. The CDR3 DNA follows: TGTGCCAGCAGTGAAGCGCCAGGGGTGAACACTGAAGCTTTCTTT. It is translated as CASSEAPGVNTEAFF.

The chain joins TRBV4-1 to TRBJ1-5, with a weak D call TRBD1 (5 bases). The germline CDR1 and CDR2 sequences are MGHRA and YSYEKL. The length of the CDR3 is 16 residues. Deletions cut 2 bases from V and 0 bases from J, with 11 bases between. Here the CDR3 reads CASSQRDGNSNQPQHF. CDR3 sequence (DNA): TGCGCCAGCAGCCAACGGGACGGAAATAGCAATCAGCCCCAGCATTTT.

This chain connects TRBV9 to TRBJ2-7; 7 positions match TRBD1. J was trimmed by 3 bases and V by 0 bases; bases with no gene match: 9. Germline V gives CDR1 SGDLS, CDR2 YYNGEE. The CDR3 length is 16 residues. The CDR3 DNA is TGTGCCAGCAGCGTAGGATATGGGGACAGCGGCTACGAGCAGTACTTC. Protein sequence: CASSVGYGDSGYEQYF.

The V call is TRBV7-2, the J call TRBJ1-2; the match to TRBD1 covers 7 bases. Trimming removed 5 bases from V and 4 bases from J; junction bases left unmatched: 10. The CDR3 loop spans 15 amino acids. CDR1 is SGHTA and CDR2 is FQGNSA in the germline V gene. CDR3 protein: CASSPTRPGGYGYTF. The CDR3 bases are TGTGCCAGCAGCCCCACGCGACCAGGGGGCTATGGCTACACCTTC.

This chain joins TRBV5-4 and TRBJ2-2, with TRBD2 identical over 9 bases. Germline CDR1 reads SGHNT; CDR2 reads YYREEE (reference sequence). The CDR3 runs to 15 residues. V lost 4 bases, J lost 5 bases, and 6 bases stayed unmatched. The DNA of the CDR3 is TGTGCCAGCAGCCTAGTTAGCGGGAGTACCGGGGAGCTGTTTTTT. Translated, it gives CASSLVSGSTGELFF.

This clone has just one count. The V call is TRBV30, the J call TRBJ2-3, with D perhaps being TRBD1 or TRBD2 (5 bases each). Germline V CDR1 and CDR2: GTSNPN, SVGIG (reference sequence). V was clipped by 1 base and J by 10 bases, with 18 bases between them. The CDR3 runs to 14 residues. The CDR3 loop reads CAWSDTSGRTAQYF. The CDR3 DNA reads as TGTGCCTGGAGTGATACGTCGGGGCGTACGGCGCAGTATTTT. Full variable domain (remainder filled in from reference TRBV30 and TRBJ2-3): SQTIHQWPATLVQPVGSPLSLECTVEGTSNPNLYWYRQAAGRGLQLLFYSVGIGQISSEVPQNLSASRPQDRQFILSSKKLLLSDSGFYLCAWSDTSGRTAQYFGPGTRLTVL.

This clone was counted a few times. The CDR3: CASSLGQMNTEAFF. The CDR3 DNA is TGTGCCAGCAGCTTGGGTCAGATGAACACTGAAGCTTTCTTT. The rearrangement joins TRBV5-4 to TRBJ1-1; no clear D gene. Per germline, CDR1 SGHNT and CDR2 YYREEE (reference sequence). V shed 0 bases and J shed 0 bases, with 6 bases lying between them. This CDR3 region has 14 residues.

The CDR3 protein is CASSLWTSGSSQETQYF. The CDR3 DNA is TGTGCCAGCAGTCTGTGGACTAGCGGGAGTTCCCAAGAGACCCAGTACTTC. This sequence joins TRBV28 and TRBJ2-5; 13 nucleotides agree with TRBD2. Germline trimming cut 5 bases from V and 1 base from J; bases unmatched to any gene: 7. CDR1 is MDHEN, CDR2 SYDVKM, per germline. CDR3 length: 17 residues.

The chain recombines TRBV20-1 with TRBJ1-5, with a tentative D call TRBD1 (5 bases). The CDR3 spans 11 residues. Deletions cut 3 bases from V and 6 bases from J, with 6 bases between. The germline CDR1 and CDR2 sequences are DFQATT and SNEGSKA (reference sequence). The CDR3 DNA follows: TGCAGTGCTAGCACAGGTCAGCCCCAGCATTTT. Translated, it gives CSASTGQPQHF.

The genes are TRBV7-9 and TRBJ2-7; no firm D call. The V end was cut by 5 bases, the J end by 7 bases, with 12 bases between. The length of the CDR3 is 12 residues. The V gene's germline CDR1 is SEHNR and CDR2 FQNEAQ (reference sequence). In DNA, the CDR3 is TGTGCCAGCAGCAATCGAGCCGGAGAGCAGTACTTC. This encodes CASSNRAGEQYF.

The rearrangement links TRBV7-9 to TRBJ2-7; tentatively, D is TRBD1 (8 bases). V dropped 5 bases and J dropped 2 bases, with 19 bases sitting between them. The germline V gene encodes CDR1 SEHNR and CDR2 FQNEAQ (reference sequence). This CDR3 region has 16 residues. CDR3 nucleotide sequence: TGTGCCAGCAGCCCGGGGGGACAGGCTCCAACCTACGAGCAGTACTTC. Its protein is CASSPGGQAPTYEQYF.

The rearrangement links TRBV30 to TRBJ2-1, with 7 positions matching TRBD1. CDR3 length: 13 residues. V shed 7 bases and J 3 bases; nucleotides not matched to a gene: 6. Germline V lookup: CDR1 GTSNPN, CDR2 SVGIG (reference sequence). CDR3 region: CAFIQGYYNEQFF. CDR3 DNA sequence: TGTGCCTTTATACAGGGGTACTACAATGAGCAGTTCTTC.

The chain has TRBV2 and TRBJ2-1, with 11 bases that match TRBD2. Per the germline V gene, CDR1 is SNHLY and CDR2 is FYNNEI. Germline trimming cut 7 bases from V and 0 bases from J; bases unmatched to any gene: 5. The CDR3 is 16 amino acids. CDR3 sequence: CASTTSGVSSYNEQFF. The DNA of the CDR3 is TGTGCCAGCACGACTAGCGGGGTCAGCTCCTACAATGAGCAGTTCTTC. The whole variable domain, remainder taken from reference TRBV2 and TRBJ2-1, is EPEVTQTPSHQVTQMGQEVILRCVPISNHLYFYWYRQILGQKVEFLVSFYNNEISEKSEIFDDQFSVERPDGSNFTLKIRSTKLEDSAMYFCASTTSGVSSYNEQFFGPGTRLTVL.

This clone appeared a single time. The rearrangement links TRBV5-1 to TRBJ2-1, with 8 bases matching TRBD2. The trim removed 0 bases at V and 0 bases at J, leaving 2 bases unmatched. The CDR3 sequence is 16 residues long. Per germline, CDR1 SGHRS and CDR2 YFSETQ. The CDR3, as DNA: TGCGCCAGCAGCTTGGATGGACTAGCCTCCTACAATGAGCAGTTCTTC. Protein: CASSLDGLASYNEQFF.

This chain uses TRBV30 with TRBJ1-4; TRBD1 aligns across 10 bases. Germline V gene data show CDR1 as GTSNPN and CDR2 as SVGIG (reference sequence). V lost 2 bases, J lost 6 bases, and 6 bases stayed unmatched. This CDR3 has 15 amino acids. CDR3 protein: CAWSLGGQGYEKLFF. CDR3 nucleotides: TGTGCCTGGAGTCTGGGGGGACAGGGGTATGAAAAACTGTTTTTT.

The chain is built from TRBV6-6 and TRBJ2-5, with D maybe TRBD2 (5 bases). V lost 7 bases and J 4 bases, leaving 10 bases between the germline ends. Germline V gives CDR1 MNHNY, CDR2 SVGAGI (reference sequence). The CDR3 runs to 12 residues. The CDR3 here is CASMTGGETQYF. In DNA form, the CDR3 reads TGTGCCAGCATGACCGGAGGAGAGACCCAGTACTTC.

The chain combines TRBV6-5 with TRBJ1-2, with D possibly being TRBD1 (6 bases). Germline V CDR1 and CDR2: MNHEY, SVGAGI. This CDR3 contains 12 residues. The V gene lost 8 bases and the J gene lost 2 bases, with 9 bases spanning the gap. The DNA for the CDR3 is TGTGCCAGCGGGGACATGAACTATGGCTACACCTTC. Residues: CASGDMNYGYTF.

This clone was detected once. The chain recombines TRBV15 with TRBJ1-1; D is unresolved. Germline CDR1 and CDR2: LNHNV and YYDKDF (reference sequence). The CDR3 length is 14 residues. V was cut by 8 bases and J by 0 bases, with 13 bases left in between. The CDR3 reads CATRPYILNTEAFF. CDR3 nucleotides: TGTGCCACCCGCCCTTACATCTTGAACACTGAAGCTTTCTTT.

V is TRBV27 and J is TRBJ2-7; 7 bases match TRBD2. V trimming: 2 bases; J trimming: 3 bases; junction bases outside the gene matches: 4. Germline V lookup: CDR1 MNHEY, CDR2 SMNVEV (reference sequence). The length of the CDR3 is 14 residues. CDR3 DNA: TGTGCCAGCAGTTTAGGGCTAGCGGACTACGAGCAGTACTTC. Translating gives CASSLGLADYEQYF.